Below are 21 T cell receptor beta chains sequenced from a single sample in a study of cytomegalovirus exposure and HLA in healthy donors (dated by TCRdb to the late 2010s). The library was made by the immunoSEQ multiplex PCR assay. A mixture of 60 forward primers for TCR Vbeta segments and 13 reverse primers for TCR Jbeta segments was used in the multiplex PCR. This is the immuneACCESS table as TCRdb keeps it, with only in-frame sequences that have V and J called. A part of the clones is gone; compared with another copy, unresolved V genes explain less than half, and the rest is unexplained. The sample has around 150,000 clones on record, 70% to 90% of them singletons. The ten largest clones capture about 9.3% of the sample. Source material: PBMCs. These receptors were collected from a man between 18 and 29 years old in good health and CMV-seropositive.

This CDR3 reads CATSRVTGEGTEAFF. CDR3 sequence (DNA): TGTGCCACCAGCAGAGTAACAGGGGAAGGCACTGAAGCTTTCTTT. The chain has TRBV15 and TRBJ1-1, with 7 bases that match TRBD1. This CDR3 is built from 15 residues. Germline CDR1 is LNHNV and CDR2 is YYDKDF (reference sequence). Trimming at V came to 1 base and at J to 4 bases, leaving 6 bases not matched to a gene.

This clone has a single count. This chain links TRBV9 with TRBJ2-5; 7 nucleotides match TRBD2. The CDR3 spans 14 residues. V shed 4 bases, J shed 3 bases, and the junction held 6 bases outside the gene matches. CDR1 SGDLS and CDR2 YYNGEE come from the germline V gene. The DNA of the CDR3 is TGTGCCAGCAGCTCCCGAGGGAGGGAAGAGACCCAGTACTTC. Amino acids: CASSSRGREETQYF.

This clone was seen only once. The rearrangement links TRBV4-3 to TRBJ2-5, with 13 bases lining up with TRBD2. The closer fit of TRBJ2-7 to the DNA end suggests the J call may be wrong. The length of the CDR3 is 17 residues. Germline CDR1 LGHNA, CDR2 YSLEER. The CDR3 loop is CASSQGLGLAGVYEQYF. In DNA, the CDR3 is TGCGCCAGCAGCCAAGGGCTTGGACTAGCGGGGGTTTACGAGCAGTACTTC.

The chain carries TRBV9 and TRBJ1-2; tentative D call: TRBD1 (5 bases). Trimming shortened V by 3 bases and J by 10 bases, and 22 bases separated the two germline ends. Looked up from germline, CDR1 is SGDLS and CDR2 is YYNGEE. The CDR3 sequence is 15 residues long. CDR3 region: CASSADRIARSAYTF. The CDR3 bases are TGTGCCAGCAGCGCCGACAGAATTGCCCGGTCTGCCTACACCTTC. Full variable domain (rest looked up from reference TRBV9 and TRBJ1-2): DSGVTQTPKHLITATGQRVTLRCSPRSGDLSVYWYQQSLDQGLQFLIQYYNGEERAKGNILERFSAQQFPDLHSELNLSSLELGDSALYFCASSADRIARSAYTFGSGTRLTVV.

This sequence joins TRBV9 and TRBJ2-1, with a tentative D call TRBD1 (6 bases). The germline gives CDR1 SGDLS, CDR2 YYNGEE. Trimming took 2 bases from V and 6 from J, leaving 15 bases between them. The length of the CDR3 is 15 residues. Here the CDR3 DNA reads TGTGCCAGCAGCGTGGACAGAACCCCTCGCAATGAGCAGTTCTTC. Translation gives CASSVDRTPRNEQFF.

The table lists this clone with a count of one. The V call is TRBV10-1, the J call TRBJ2-5, with D maybe TRBD1 (5 bases). The DNA end is a closer match to TRBJ2-7, so the J assignment may be wrong. In germline, CDR1 is WNHNN, CDR2 SYGVQD (reference sequence). The CDR3 extends over 13 amino acids. The CDR3 reads CASSKGNTYEQYF. The CDR3 bases are TGCGCCAGCAGTAAGGGGAATACCTACGAGCAGTACTTC.

The rearrangement links TRBV6-5 to TRBJ1-2; tentative D call: TRBD1 (5 bases). Germline V gene sequence: CDR1 MNHEY, CDR2 SVGAGI. V lost 6 bases, J lost 8 bases, and 10 bases lay in between. The CDR3 runs to 11 residues. CDR3 loop: CASSPGGGYTF. The DNA of the CDR3 is TGTGCCAGCAGCCCTGGGGGGGGCTACACCTTC.

This clone was observed a few times. The chain combines TRBV5-6 with TRBJ1-1, with 7 bases fitting TRBD1. V was clipped by 4 bases and J by 2 bases; unmatched bases: 8. This CDR3 region has 15 residues. CDR1 and CDR2 (germline): SGHDT, YYEEEE. This CDR3 is CASSPTGRINTEAFF. The CDR3 DNA reads as TGTGCCAGCAGCCCGACAGGGAGGATTAACACTGAAGCTTTCTTT.

The chain recombines TRBV7-8 with TRBJ1-4; 8 nucleotides line up with TRBD1. CDR1 and CDR2 (germline): SGHVS, FQNEAQ. The length of the CDR3 is 14 residues. Unmatched junction bases numbered 5, after V lost 5 bases and J lost 6 bases. The CDR3 DNA follows: TGTGCCAGCAGCGTCGGGACAGGTGATGAAAAACTGTTTTTT. Its protein is CASSVGTGDEKLFF.

CDR3 sequence reads: CASSQDRGRLGGYTF. The CDR3 DNA sequence: TGTGCCAGCAGTCAGGACAGGGGCCGCCTTGGAGGCTACACCTTC. The V gene is TRBV6-1, the J gene TRBJ1-2; 9 nucleotides align to TRBD1. V dropped 5 bases and J dropped 8; count of bases not matched to a gene: 12. The CDR3 sequence is 15 residues long. CDR1 MNHNS and CDR2 SASEGT come from the germline V gene.

The chain is built from TRBV7-8 and TRBJ2-2; D perhaps matches TRBD2 (5 bases). There are 14 residues in the CDR3. CDR1 is SGHVS and CDR2 is FQNEAQ in the germline V gene. Trimming shortened V by 2 bases and J by 5 bases, and 9 bases separated the two germline ends. CDR3 loop: CASSLTGDTGELFF. Here the CDR3 DNA reads TGTGCCAGCAGCTTAACCGGGGATACCGGGGAGCTGTTTTTT.

J is TRBJ2-1 and V is TRBV4-1, with 11 bases identical to TRBD1. V was clipped by 0 bases and J by 7 bases; unmatched bases: 5. This CDR3 region has 16 residues. The germline V gene encodes CDR1 MGHRA and CDR2 YSYEKL. This CDR3 is CASSQDPGQGVNEQFF. The DNA of the CDR3 is TGCGCCAGCAGCCAAGACCCGGGACAGGGGGTAAATGAGCAGTTCTTC.

The J gene is TRBJ2-7, the V gene TRBV6-4, with a possible D match to TRBD1 (5 bases). V was clipped by 5 bases and J by 0 bases, with 14 bases between them. This CDR3 spans 15 amino acids. Germline CDR1 MRHNA, CDR2 SNTAGT. CDR3 nucleotide sequence: TGTGCCAGCAGTATGACAGCCTTGAGCTCCTACGAGCAGTACTTC. Its protein is CASSMTALSSYEQYF.

The chain carries TRBV29-1 and TRBJ2-7; tentative D call: TRBD2 (6 bases). CDR1 is SQVTM, CDR2 ANQGSEA, per germline. The V and J ends lost 3 bases and 2 bases respectively, with 14 bases between them. This CDR3 is 14 amino acids long. This CDR3 reads CSVDGEAPAYEQYF. CDR3 DNA sequence: TGCAGCGTTGATGGGGAGGCCCCTGCCTACGAGCAGTACTTC.

This chain links TRBV29-1 with TRBJ1-2; D gene unclear. The V end was cut by 2 bases, the J end by 3 bases, with 7 bases between. The germline V gene encodes CDR1 SQVTM and CDR2 ANQGSEA. The CDR3 has 12 amino acids. CDR3 region: CSVELIDYGYTF. The CDR3 DNA sequence: TGCAGCGTTGAACTGATAGACTATGGCTACACCTTC.

J is TRBJ1-1 and V is TRBV29-1; D unresolved. The CDR3 runs to 14 residues. CDR1 and CDR2 from the germline V gene are SQVTM and ANQGSEA. V was shortened by 4 bases and J by 1 base, with 13 bases between the two germline ends. This CDR3 is CSVVLKRQNTEAFF. The CDR3 DNA reads TGCAGCGTTGTTCTTAAGAGACAGAACACTGAAGCTTTCTTT. Combining the CDR3 with reference TRBV29-1 and TRBJ1-1 gives the whole variable domain SAVISQKPSRDICQRGTSLTIQCQVDSQVTMMFWYRQQPGQSLTLIATANQGSEATYESGFVIDKFPISRPNLTFSTLTVSNMSPEDSSIYLCSVVLKRQNTEAFFGQGTRLTVV.

V is TRBV18 and J is TRBJ1-2; 10 nucleotides align to TRBD1. The CDR3 totals 17 residues. CDR1 is KGHSH, CDR2 LQKENI, per germline. Trimming at V came to 4 bases and at J to 2 bases, leaving 10 bases not matched to a gene. The chain's CDR3 is CASSHSRPGQGNYGYTF. CDR3 bases: TGTGCCAGCTCACATAGTAGACCGGGACAGGGGAACTATGGCTACACCTTC.

This chain links TRBV27 with TRBJ2-3; 10 bases map to TRBD2. This CDR3 has 16 residues. J was trimmed by 2 bases and V by 7 bases; bases with no gene match: 9. Germline loops: CDR1 MNHEY, CDR2 SMNVEV (reference sequence). Here the CDR3 DNA reads TGTGCCAGCACCAAAATGACTAGCGGGTTCACAGATACGCAGTATTTT. It codes for CASTKMTSGFTDTQYF.

The rearrangement links TRBV7-9 to TRBJ2-5; 8 positions agree with TRBD2. V shed 5 bases and J 3 bases; nucleotides not matched to a gene: 5. The CDR3 consists of 14 residues. Germline V CDR1 and CDR2: SEHNR, FQNEAQ (reference sequence). CDR3 in DNA: TGTGCCAGCAGCCGGGGGGGAAAGGAAGAGACCCAGTACTTC. It encodes CASSRGGKEETQYF.

The genes are TRBV18 and TRBJ1-2, with D unresolved. The germline CDR1 and CDR2 sequences are KGHSH and LQKENI. Trimming removed 0 bases at V and 7 bases at J, with 9 bases between. The CDR3 sequence is 13 residues long. The CDR3 DNA reads TGTGCCAGCTCACCACCGGAGGGTGGTGGCTACACCTTC. It translates to CASSPPEGGGYTF.

The chain's CDR3 is CAWSPGLQETQYF. The DNA of the CDR3 is TGTGCCTGGAGTCCAGGGCTCCAAGAGACCCAGTACTTC. This chain joins TRBV30 and TRBJ2-5; maybe TRBD1 (5 bases). This CDR3 has 13 residues. Looked up from germline, CDR1 is GTSNPN and CDR2 is SVGIG (reference sequence). The V gene lost 2 bases and the J gene lost 1 base, with 8 bases spanning the gap. Looking up the rest from reference TRBV30 and TRBJ2-5 gives the full variable domain: SQTIHQWPATLVQPVGSPLSLECTVEGTSNPNLYWYRQAAGRGLQLLFYSVGIGQISSEVPQNLSASRPQDRQFILSSKKLLLSDSGFYLCAWSPGLQETQYFGPGTRLLVL.